This record covers a single T cell receptor beta chain. As yet, its antigen is unknown. Mismatch with germline at one junction end may stem from a read error. This sample is part of a study of metastatic and nonmetastatic thyroid tumors. Study summary: Both malignant and benign thyroid patients supplied peripheral blood and tumor or nodule tissue samples, across which the repertoires of these patients were then compared.

In the study's own analysis: Clinicopathological groups supplied CDR3 differences that were used to build a distant-metastasis classifier for papillary thyroid cancer. Using MiXCR, TCRdb reanalyzed the PCR reads. TCRdb, not the authors, supplied the V and J calls. The sample carries 20,000 or so clones, 11% recorded once. Thyroid surgery was performed in patients who had received no treatment beforehand. CDR3 length: 14 amino acids. Study observations and caveats: Patients with malignant thyroid tumors reportedly had significantly higher TCR beta diversity than those with benign nodules, in blood and tumor.

This receptor was taken from a female donor with papillary thyroid cancer or a benign thyroid nodule (not recorded which). Some clones in this sample may be carry-over from other donors' samples. What was sequenced was blood. V gene TRBV12-3 or TRBV12-4 combines with J gene TRBJ2-7; 8 positions match TRBD1. Written as DNA, the CDR3 is TGTTCCAGCAGCATAGGACAGGGCTCCTACGAGCATTACTTC. This encodes CSSSIGQGSYEHYF.